This is a list of T cell receptor beta chains from one sample in a study of regulatory T cells in long-lasting Graves disease. TCRdb re-derived calls from the multiplex PCR reads in MiXCR, one entry per CDR3 protein. The table shows a few hundred thousand distinct CDR3 sequences, with about 20% occurring only once. The sequences come from peripheral blood mononuclear cells (PBMCs), collected when the disease was refractory, from a patient treated with antithyroid drugs. Every receptor here comes from a female donor with Graves disease. CDR3s include the opening cysteine and the closing phenylalanine or tryptophan. D genes are given only for firm matches. Where a row states a size, it is once, few, many or the class of an expanded clone; other rows omit it.

j_call d_call v_call clone_size cdr3_aa cdr3_nt
TRBJ1-1 . TRBV3-1 many CASSHLSEAFF TGTGCCAGCAGCCACCTGAGCGAAGCTTTCTTT
TRBJ1-4 TRBD1 TRBV12-3/TRBV12-4 many CASRFWDRNEKLFF TGTGCCAGCCGATTTTGGGACAGAAATGAAAAACTGTTTTTT
TRBJ2-2 TRBD2 TRBV9 few CASDPGLAAGELFF TGTGCCAGCGACCCAGGACTAGCGGCCGGGGAGCTGTTTTTT
TRBJ2-7 . TRBV12-3/TRBV12-4 many CASSLAETYEQYF TGTGCCAGCAGTTTGGCAGAGACCTACGAGCAGTACTTC
TRBJ1-6 . TRBV12-3/TRBV12-4 many CASRRGIESPLHF TGTGCCAGCAGACGAGGAATAGAATCACCCCTCCACTTT
TRBJ2-3 . TRBV24-1 many CATSVGTDTQYF TGTGCCACCAGTGTCGGCACAGATACGCAGTATTTT
TRBJ2-2 . TRBV9 . CASRETEITGELFF TGTGCCAGCAGGGAGACTGAAATCACCGGGGAGCTGTTTTTT
TRBJ1-1 . TRBV7-2 many CASGDGGGEAFF TGTGCCAGCGGGGATGGGGGGGGTGAAGCTTTCTTT
TRBJ2-7 . TRBV6-1 . CASSTGDLYEQYF TGTGCCAGCAGTACGGGGGACCTCTACGAGCAGTACTTC
TRBJ2-5 TRBD1 TRBV5-1 . CASSRSGTGYQETQYF TGCGCCAGCAGCCGGTCCGGGACAGGGTACCAAGAGACCCAGTACTTC
TRBJ1-5 . TRBV15 . CATSRDHQPQHF TGTGCCACCAGCAGGGATCATCAGCCCCAGCATTTT
TRBJ2-5 . TRBV12-3/TRBV12-4 many CASSLVAPQETQYF TGTGCCAGCAGTTTAGTAGCCCCGCAAGAGACCCAGTACTTC
TRBJ1-5 . TRBV2 many CASSELTPAQPQHF TGTGCCAGCAGTGAACTTACCCCGGCCCAGCCCCAGCATTTT
TRBJ1-6 . TRBV6-5 . CASSYSAGKDFSYNSPLHF TGTGCCAGCAGTTACTCGGCAGGGAAGGATTTCTCCTATAATTCACCCCTCCACTTT
TRBJ1-5 . TRBV6-2/TRBV6-3 few CASSYGEGPSQNQPQHF TGTGCCAGCAGTTACGGGGAGGGGCCCTCCCAAAATCAGCCCCAGCATTTT
TRBJ2-2 TRBD1 TRBV6-1 many CASTKGPGQGKGGELFF TGTGCCAGCACCAAGGGCCCGGGACAGGGTAAAGGAGGGGAGCTGTTTTTT
TRBJ1-3 . TRBV9 once CASSVEGDGNTIYF TGTGCCAGCAGCGTAGAGGGCGATGGAAACACCATATATTTT
TRBJ1-1 TRBD1 TRBV20-1 . CSAGDSATGDTEAFF TGCAGTGCTGGGGACAGCGCAACAGGGGACACTGAAGCTTTCTTT
TRBJ2-7 . TRBV10-2 many CASSDSGRQYF TGCGCCAGCAGTGACAGCGGTAGGCAGTACTTC
TRBJ2-5 TRBD2 TRBV10-3 . CAISGTSGEETQYF TGTGCCATCAGTGGGACTAGCGGAGAAGAGACCCAGTACTTC
TRBJ1-6 . TRBV19 few CASSLKWLGGRSYNSPLHF TGTGCCAGTTCCCTGAAATGGTTGGGGGGAAGGTCCTATAATTCACCCCTCCACTTT
TRBJ2-7 TRBD1 TRBV28 many CAIQRQGDEQYF TGTGCCATCCAAAGACAGGGAGACGAGCAGTACTTC
TRBJ2-6 TRBD1 TRBV2 many CASLSPVDRGPSGANVLTF TGTGCCAGCTTGTCCCCGGTTGACAGGGGACCCTCTGGGGCCAACGTCCTGACTTTC
TRBJ1-1 . TRBV12-3/TRBV12-4 many CATSKQENTEAFF TGTGCCACATCGAAGCAGGAGAACACTGAAGCTTTCTTT
TRBJ1-4 . TRBV6-5 . CASSYSFPAGEKLSF TGTGCCAGCAGTTACTCGTTTCCAGCGGGGGAAAAACTGTCTTTT
TRBJ2-7 . TRBV7-6 . CASSLAHLGGEQYF TGTGCCAGCAGCTTAGCGCATCTGGGGGGCGAGCAGTACTTC
TRBJ2-4 . TRBV6-1 few CASSELSVLGAKNIQYF TGTGCCAGCAGTGAATTATCGGTGTTAGGGGCCAAAAACATTCAGTACTTC
TRBJ2-5 TRBD1 TRBV7-9 many CASSRGQRYKETQYF TGTGCCAGCAGCCGGGGACAGAGATACAAAGAGACCCAGTACTTC